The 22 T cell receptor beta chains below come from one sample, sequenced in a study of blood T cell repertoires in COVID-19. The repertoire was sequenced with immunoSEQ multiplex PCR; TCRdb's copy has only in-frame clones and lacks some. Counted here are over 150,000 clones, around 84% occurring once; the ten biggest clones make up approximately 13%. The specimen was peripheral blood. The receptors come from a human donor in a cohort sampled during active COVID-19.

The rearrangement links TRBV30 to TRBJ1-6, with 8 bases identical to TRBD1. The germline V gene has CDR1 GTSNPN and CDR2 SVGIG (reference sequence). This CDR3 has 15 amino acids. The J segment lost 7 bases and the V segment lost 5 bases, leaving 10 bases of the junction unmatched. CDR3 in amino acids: CAWCRDRIQNSPLHF. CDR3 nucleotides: TGTGCCTGGTGCCGGGACAGGATTCAGAATTCACCCCTCCACTTT.

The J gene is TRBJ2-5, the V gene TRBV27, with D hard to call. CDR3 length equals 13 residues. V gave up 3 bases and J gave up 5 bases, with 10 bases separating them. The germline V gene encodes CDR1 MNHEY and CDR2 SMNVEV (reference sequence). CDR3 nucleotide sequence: TGTGCCAGCAGTTTCGCACGGTCGGAGACCCAGTACTTC. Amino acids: CASSFARSETQYF.

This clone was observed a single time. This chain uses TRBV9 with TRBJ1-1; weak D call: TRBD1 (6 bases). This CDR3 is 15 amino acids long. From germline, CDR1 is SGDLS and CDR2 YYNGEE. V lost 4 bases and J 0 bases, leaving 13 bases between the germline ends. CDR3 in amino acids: CASSPQGGMNTEAFF. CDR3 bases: TGTGCCAGCAGCCCACAGGGCGGCATGAACACTGAAGCTTTCTTT.

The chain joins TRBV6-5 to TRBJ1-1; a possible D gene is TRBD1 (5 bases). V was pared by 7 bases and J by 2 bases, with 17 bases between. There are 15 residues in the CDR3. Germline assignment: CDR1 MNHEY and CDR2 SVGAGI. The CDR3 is CASTQLLTENTEAFF. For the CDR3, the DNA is TGTGCCAGCACCCAACTCCTGACAGAAAACACTGAAGCTTTCTTT.

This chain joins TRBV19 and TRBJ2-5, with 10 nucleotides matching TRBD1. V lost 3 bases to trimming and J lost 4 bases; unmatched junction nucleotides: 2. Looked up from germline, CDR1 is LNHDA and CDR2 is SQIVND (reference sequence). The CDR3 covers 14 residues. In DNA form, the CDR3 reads TGTGCCAGTAGTATTGGGACAGGGGTAGAGACCCAGTACTTC. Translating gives CASSIGTGVETQYF.

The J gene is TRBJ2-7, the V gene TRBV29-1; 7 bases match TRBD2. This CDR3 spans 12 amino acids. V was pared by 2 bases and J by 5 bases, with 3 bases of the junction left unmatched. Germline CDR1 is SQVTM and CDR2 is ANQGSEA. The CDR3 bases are TGCAGCGTTGAAAGGACTAGTCACGAGCAGTACTTC. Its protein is CSVERTSHEQYF.

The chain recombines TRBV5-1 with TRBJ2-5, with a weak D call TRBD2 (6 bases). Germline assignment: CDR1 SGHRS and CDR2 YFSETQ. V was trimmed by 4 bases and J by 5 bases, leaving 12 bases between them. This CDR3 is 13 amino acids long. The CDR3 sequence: CASSRDSEETQYF. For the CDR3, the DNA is TGCGCCAGCAGCCGGGACTCGGAGGAGACCCAGTACTTC.

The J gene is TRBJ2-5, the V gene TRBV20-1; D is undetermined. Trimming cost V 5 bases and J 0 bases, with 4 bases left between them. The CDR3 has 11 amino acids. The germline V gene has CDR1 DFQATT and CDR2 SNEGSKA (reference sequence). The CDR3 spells CSASYQETQYF. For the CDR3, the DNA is TGCAGTGCTTCTTACCAAGAGACCCAGTACTTC.

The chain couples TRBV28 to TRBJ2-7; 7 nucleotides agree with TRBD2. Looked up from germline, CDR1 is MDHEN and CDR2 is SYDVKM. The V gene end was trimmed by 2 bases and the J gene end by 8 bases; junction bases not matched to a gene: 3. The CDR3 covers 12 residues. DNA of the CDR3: TGTGCCAGCAGTTTAGGGAGGGTCAAGCAGTACTTC. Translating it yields CASSLGRVKQYF.

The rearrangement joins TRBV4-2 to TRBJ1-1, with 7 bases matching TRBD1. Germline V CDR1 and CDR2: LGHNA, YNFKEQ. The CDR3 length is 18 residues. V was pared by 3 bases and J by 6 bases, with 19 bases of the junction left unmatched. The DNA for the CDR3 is TGTGCCAGCAGCCACCTCCCCGCGCGACAGGGTGAGGGGGCTGAAGCTTTCTTT. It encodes CASSHLPARQGEGAEAFF.

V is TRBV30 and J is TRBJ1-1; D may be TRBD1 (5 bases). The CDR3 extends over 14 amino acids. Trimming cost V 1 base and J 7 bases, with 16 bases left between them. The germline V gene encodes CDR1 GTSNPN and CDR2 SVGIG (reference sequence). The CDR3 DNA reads TGTGCCTGGAGTGCTCCAGGGCGCCTCGATGAAGCTTTCTTT. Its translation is CAWSAPGRLDEAFF.

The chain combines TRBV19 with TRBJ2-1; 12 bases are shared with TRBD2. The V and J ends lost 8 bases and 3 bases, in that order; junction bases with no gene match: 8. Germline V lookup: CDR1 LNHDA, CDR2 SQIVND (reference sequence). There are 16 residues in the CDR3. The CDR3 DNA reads TGTGCCAGTTCCGACCGACTAGCGGGAGTCTACAATGAGCAGTTCTTC. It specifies CASSDRLAGVYNEQFF.

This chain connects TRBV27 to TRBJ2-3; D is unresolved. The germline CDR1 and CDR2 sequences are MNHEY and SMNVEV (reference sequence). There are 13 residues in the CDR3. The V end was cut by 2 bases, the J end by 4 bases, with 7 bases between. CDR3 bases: TGTGCCAGCAGTTTAACTGGAGCAGATACGCAGTATTTT. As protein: CASSLTGADTQYF.

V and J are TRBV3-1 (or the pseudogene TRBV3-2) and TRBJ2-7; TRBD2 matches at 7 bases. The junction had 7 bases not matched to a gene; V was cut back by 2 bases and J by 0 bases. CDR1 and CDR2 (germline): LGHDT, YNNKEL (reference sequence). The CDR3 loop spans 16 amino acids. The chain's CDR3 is CASSQWSGKSSYEQYF. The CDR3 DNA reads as TGTGCCAGCAGCCAATGGAGCGGGAAGAGCTCCTACGAGCAGTACTTC.

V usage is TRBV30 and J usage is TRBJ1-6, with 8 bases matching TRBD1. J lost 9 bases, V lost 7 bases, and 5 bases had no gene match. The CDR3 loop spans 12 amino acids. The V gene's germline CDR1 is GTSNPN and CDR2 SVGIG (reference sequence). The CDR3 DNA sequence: TGTGCCTCGGACAGGGACGGTTCACCCCTCCACTTT. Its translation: CASDRDGSPLHF.

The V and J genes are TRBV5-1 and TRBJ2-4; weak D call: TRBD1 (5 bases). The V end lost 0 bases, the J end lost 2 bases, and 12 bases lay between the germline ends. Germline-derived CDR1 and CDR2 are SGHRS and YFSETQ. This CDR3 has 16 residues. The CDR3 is CASSLDPGPTKNIQYF. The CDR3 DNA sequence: TGCGCCAGCAGCTTGGATCCAGGGCCGACCAAAAACATTCAGTACTTC.

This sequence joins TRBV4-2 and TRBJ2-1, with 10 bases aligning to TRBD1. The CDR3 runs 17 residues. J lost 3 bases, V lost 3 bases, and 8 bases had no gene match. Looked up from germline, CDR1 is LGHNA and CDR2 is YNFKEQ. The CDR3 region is CASSQEEGQGLYNEQFF. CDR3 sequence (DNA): TGTGCCAGCAGCCAGGAGGAGGGACAGGGGCTCTACAATGAGCAGTTCTTC.

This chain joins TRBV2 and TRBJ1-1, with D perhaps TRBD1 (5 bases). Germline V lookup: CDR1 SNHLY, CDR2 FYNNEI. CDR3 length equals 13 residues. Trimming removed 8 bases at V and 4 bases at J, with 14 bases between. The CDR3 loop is CASGKGEFTEAFF. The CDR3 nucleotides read TGTGCCAGCGGAAAAGGGGAATTCACTGAAGCTTTCTTT.

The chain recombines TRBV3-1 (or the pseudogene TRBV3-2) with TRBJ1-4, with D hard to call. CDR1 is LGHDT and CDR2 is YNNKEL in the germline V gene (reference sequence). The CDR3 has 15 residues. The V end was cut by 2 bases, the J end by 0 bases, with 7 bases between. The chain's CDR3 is CASSQRRTTNEKLFF. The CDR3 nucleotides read TGTGCCAGCAGCCAACGGCGGACAACTAATGAAAAACTGTTTTTT.

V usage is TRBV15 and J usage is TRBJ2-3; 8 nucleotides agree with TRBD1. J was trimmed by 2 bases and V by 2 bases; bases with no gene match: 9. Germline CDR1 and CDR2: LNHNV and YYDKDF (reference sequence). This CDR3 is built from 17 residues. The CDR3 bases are TGTGCCACCAGCAGAAAACCGGGACAGGTTTTCACAGATACGCAGTATTTT. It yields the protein CATSRKPGQVFTDTQYF.

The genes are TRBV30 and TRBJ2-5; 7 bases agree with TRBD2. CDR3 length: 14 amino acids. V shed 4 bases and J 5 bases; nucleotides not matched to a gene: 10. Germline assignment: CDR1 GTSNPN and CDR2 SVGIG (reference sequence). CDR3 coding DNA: TGTGCCTGGAACCCGGGAGGAATGGAGGAGACCCAGTACTTC. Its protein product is CAWNPGGMEETQYF.

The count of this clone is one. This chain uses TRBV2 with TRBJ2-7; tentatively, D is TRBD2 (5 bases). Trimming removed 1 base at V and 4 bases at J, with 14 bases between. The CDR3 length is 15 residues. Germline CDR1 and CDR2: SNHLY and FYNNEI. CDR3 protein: CASSEDETREYEQYF. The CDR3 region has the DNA TGTGCCAGCAGTGAAGATGAGACAAGGGAGTACGAGCAGTACTTC. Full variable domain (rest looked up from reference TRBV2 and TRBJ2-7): EPEVTQTPSHQVTQMGQEVILRCVPISNHLYFYWYRQILGQKVEFLVSFYNNEISEKSEIFDDQFSVERPDGSNFTLKIRSTKLEDSAMYFCASSEDETREYEQYFGPGTRLTVT.